This TCR beta chain was found in a study of blood T cells in healthy people across ages. Study conclusions and caveats: With naive T cell percentage, TCR beta diversity showed a strong correlation.

As regards this clonotype: Its antigen is still unknown.

It was with a sample-barcoded 5' primer and a J-beta primer mix that a second PCR of roughly 7 to 12 cycles was run. TCRdb passed the 5' RACE reads through MiXCR, listing each CDR3 protein once. The sample holds roughly 700,000 distinct CDR3 sequences, around 48% seen once. Trimming removed 2 bases from V and 6 bases from J, with 12 bases in between. CDR1 is DFQATT, CDR2 SNEGSKA, per germline (reference sequence). The CDR3 totals 13 residues. The chain carries TRBV20-1 and TRBJ2-3, with D uncertain. The source of this sequence is a woman aged 55-69 years in good health. The sequencing sample was made of blood. This chain's CDR3 is CSARPPGGDTQYF. The CDR3, as DNA: TGCAGTGCTAGACCCCCAGGTGGGGATACGCAGTATTTT.